This record looks at one T cell receptor beta chain sequence and its context. A J-beta primer mix and a sample-barcoded 5' primer were used in a second PCR of about 7 to 12 cycles. Every individual sample yielded 2.5 million or more paired-end reads (each containing CDR3). MiXCR, applied by TCRdb to the 5' RACE reads, yields one record per CDR3 protein. Found here are more than 500,000 distinct CDR3 sequences, 25% to 30% of them singletons; the top ten hold approximately 18%. The CDR3 runs to 16 residues. CDR1 and CDR2 from the germline V gene are SGHRS and YFSETQ. V lost 4 bases and J 0 bases, leaving 14 bases between the germline ends. It was around 10 milliliters of peripheral blood that were drawn from each donor. Total RNA was isolated from each sample in quantities of at least 5 micrograms. This specimen belongs to a study of blood T cells in healthy people across ages. Across the whole study: Every two T cells gave about one barcoded beta molecule via template switching.

The sequencing sample was made of blood. The V and J genes are TRBV5-1 and TRBJ2-1; D is perhaps TRBD2 (6 bases). The sequence was obtained from a woman in her 70s in good health. The CDR3: CASSQDYPSSYNEQFF. The CDR3 DNA reads as TGCGCCAGCAGCCAGGACTACCCAAGCTCCTACAATGAGCAGTTCTTC.